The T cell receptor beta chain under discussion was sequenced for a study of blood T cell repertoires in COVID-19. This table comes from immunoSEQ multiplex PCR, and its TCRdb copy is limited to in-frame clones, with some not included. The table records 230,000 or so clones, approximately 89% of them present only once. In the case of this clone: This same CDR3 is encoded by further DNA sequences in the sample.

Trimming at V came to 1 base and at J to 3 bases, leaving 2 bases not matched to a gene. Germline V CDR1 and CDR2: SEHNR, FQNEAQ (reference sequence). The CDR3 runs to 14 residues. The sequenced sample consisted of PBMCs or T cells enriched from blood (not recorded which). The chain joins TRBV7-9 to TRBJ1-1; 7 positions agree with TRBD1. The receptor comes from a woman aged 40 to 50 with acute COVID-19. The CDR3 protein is CASSLGQGDTEAFF. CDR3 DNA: TGTGCCAGCAGCTTAGGACAGGGAGACACTGAAGCTTTCTTT.